The clone carrying this T cell receptor beta chain was counted once. TCRdb keeps only in-frame clones here, not all; method: immunoSEQ multiplex PCR. Here the sample spans 150,000 to 200,000 clones, nearly 90% being singletons. The CDR3 is 16 amino acids. Trimming pared 5 bases from V and 2 bases from J, leaving 18 bases between. CDR1 is SEHNR, CDR2 FQNEAQ, per germline (reference sequence). This sample was included in a study of blood T cell repertoires in COVID-19. In the study overall: Sources were T cells, B-cell-depleted T cells, or PBMCs; the material itself was cDNA or gDNA.

The sequence was collected from a man over 45 with acute or convalescent COVID-19. The chain joins TRBV7-9 to TRBJ2-5; a weak D match, TRBD1 (5 bases). What was sequenced was peripheral blood. DNA of the CDR3: TGTGCCAGCAGCCTCGATGTGGGGCCGTGGCAAGAGACCCAGTACTTC. This encodes CASSLDVGPWQETQYF.